Following are 19 T cell receptor beta chains from one sample sequenced in a study of blood T cell repertoires in COVID-19. Sequenced by immunoSEQ multiplex PCR; TCRdb stores in-frame clones only, minus some. The data hold approximately 200,000 clones, with about 79% observed a single time. Specimen: PBMCs or T cells enriched from blood (not recorded which). These receptors originate from a middle-aged woman with acute COVID-19.

The V and J genes are TRBV12-3 or TRBV12-4 and TRBJ2-5; 7 nucleotides line up with TRBD1. V lost 6 bases, J lost 2 bases, and 3 bases stayed unmatched. This CDR3 comprises 13 residues. The CDR3 protein is CASRGQIQETQYF. CDR3 coding DNA: TGTGCCAGCAGGGGACAGATACAAGAGACCCAGTACTTC.

The rearrangement links TRBV4-1 to TRBJ2-1, with 12 positions matching TRBD2. The V gene end was trimmed by 1 base and the J gene end by 2 bases; junction bases not matched to a gene: 0. The CDR3 runs 16 residues. The germline V gene has CDR1 MGHRA and CDR2 YSYEKL. The CDR3 sequence: CASSQGLAGAYNEQFF. In DNA, the CDR3 is TGCGCCAGCAGCCAAGGACTAGCGGGGGCCTACAATGAGCAGTTCTTC.

J is TRBJ1-1 and V is TRBV6-5; D not certain. The CDR3 loop spans 13 amino acids. Germline V lookup: CDR1 MNHEY, CDR2 SVGAGI. Deletions cut 8 bases from V and 0 bases from J, with 10 bases between. The CDR3 is CASAGLMNTEAFF. The CDR3 bases are TGTGCCAGCGCGGGCCTCATGAACACTGAAGCTTTCTTT.

The chain links TRBV29-1 to TRBJ2-2, with TRBD1 as a possible D gene (7 bases). The germline V and J ends were trimmed by 7 bases and 7 bases, with 16 bases remaining between them. The germline gives CDR1 SQVTM, CDR2 ANQGSEA. The CDR3 is 13 amino acids. Written as DNA, the CDR3 is TGCAGCGCCCAGGGGGGAGCGAACGGGGAGCTGTTTTTT. Translating it yields CSAQGGANGELFF.

Here the CDR3 reads CATTGGGHSNQPQHF. The CDR3 coding sequence is TGTGCCACCACGGGGGGGGGCCATAGCAATCAGCCCCAGCATTTT. V and J are TRBV19 and TRBJ1-5, with D possibly being TRBD1 (6 bases). Germline CDR1 reads LNHDA; CDR2 reads SQIVND (reference sequence). Trimming took 10 bases from V and 0 from J, leaving 16 bases between them. This CDR3 comprises 15 residues.

The rearrangement links TRBV27 to TRBJ2-3; the match to TRBD1 covers 8 bases. Germline CDR1 and CDR2: MNHEY and SMNVEV (reference sequence). Trimming removed 3 bases from V and 5 bases from J; junction bases left unmatched: 13. CDR3 length: 17 residues. The CDR3: CASSLFPPGQEVDTQYF. CDR3 DNA: TGTGCCAGCAGTTTGTTTCCCCCGGGACAGGAGGTAGATACGCAGTATTTT.

This sequence joins TRBV11-2 and TRBJ1-1, with a tentative D call TRBD1 (6 bases). The CDR3 sequence is 15 residues long. The germline V and J ends were trimmed by 5 bases and 2 bases, with 15 bases remaining between them. CDR1 is SGHAT and CDR2 is FQNNGV in the germline V gene. Here the CDR3 reads CASSPWAGVNTEAFF. As DNA, the CDR3 is TGTGCCAGCAGCCCCTGGGCAGGGGTAAACACTGAAGCTTTCTTT.

The rearrangement joins TRBV7-9 to TRBJ2-5; 10 nucleotides align to TRBD2. Germline V CDR1 and CDR2: SEHNR, FQNEAQ (reference sequence). J gave up 1 base and V 5 bases, and 7 bases lay outside the gene matches. This CDR3 has 16 residues. The CDR3 DNA is TGTGCCAGCAGCCCCCTAGCGGGGGCGACCCAAGAGACCCAGTACTTC. This gives the protein CASSPLAGATQETQYF. The full variable domain, with the rest looked up from reference TRBV7-9 and TRBJ2-5, is DTGVSQNPRHKITKRGQNVTFRCDPISEHNRLYWYRQTLGQGPEFLTYFQNEAQLEKSRLLSDRFSAERPKGSFSTLEIQRTEQGDSAMYLCASSPLAGATQETQYFGPGTRLLVL.

J is TRBJ1-4 and V is TRBV7-2; possible D gene TRBD1, 5 bases. Trimming removed 5 bases from V and 8 bases from J, with 12 bases in between. CDR1 and CDR2 from the germline V gene are SGHTA and FQGNSA. The CDR3 runs to 13 residues. The CDR3 nucleotides read TGTGCCAGCAGCGTGCGGGAGGGGGAAAAACTGTTTTTT. Protein product: CASSVREGEKLFF.

The rearrangement links TRBV2 to TRBJ1-3, with D maybe TRBD1 (5 bases). Germline CDR1 reads SNHLY; CDR2 reads FYNNEI. The CDR3 totals 15 residues. The V and J ends lost 6 bases and 0 bases respectively, with 12 bases between them. The CDR3 nucleotides read TGTGCCAGCAGGGTGGAGGGGAGCTCTGGAAACACCATATATTTT. It is translated as CASRVEGSSGNTIYF.

This clone has a count of ten or more. The chain joins TRBV7-2 to TRBJ1-5; D uncertain. Germline values: CDR1 SGHTA, CDR2 FQGNSA. V was trimmed by 3 bases and J by 3 bases, leaving 6 bases between them. The CDR3 length is 13 residues. CDR3 sequence reads: CASSLGINQPQHF. The CDR3 region has the DNA TGTGCCAGCAGCTTGGGCATCAATCAGCCCCAGCATTTT.

V and J are TRBV18 and TRBJ2-1, with D hard to call. Per the germline V gene, CDR1 is KGHSH and CDR2 is LQKENI. CDR3 length equals 13 residues. V was shortened by 2 bases and J by 4 bases, with 6 bases between the two germline ends. The CDR3 DNA follows: TGTGCCAGCTCACCAATCAGATACAATGAGCAGTTCTTC. The encoded protein is CASSPIRYNEQFF. The complete variable domain, with remaining parts taken from reference TRBV18 and TRBJ2-1, reads NAGVMQNPRHLVRRRGQEARLRCSPMKGHSHVYWYRQLPEEGLKFMVYLQKENIIDESGMPKERFSAEFPKEGPSILRIQQVVRGDSAAYFCASSPIRYNEQFFGPGTRLTVL.

This chain links TRBV3-1 (or the pseudogene TRBV3-2) with TRBJ1-1; TRBD1 matches at 11 bases. The germline CDR1 and CDR2 sequences are LGHDT and YNNKEL (reference sequence). Germline trimming cut 2 bases from V and 4 bases from J; bases unmatched to any gene: 6. The CDR3 loop spans 16 amino acids. In DNA, the CDR3 is TGTGCCAGCAGCCAAATAGCAGGACAGGGGGCCACTGAAGCTTTCTTT. As protein: CASSQIAGQGATEAFF.

The rearrangement joins TRBV28 to TRBJ2-1; 10 bases align to TRBD1. J lost 4 bases, V lost 5 bases, and 2 bases had no gene match. The CDR3 is 14 amino acids. Germline CDR1 reads MDHEN; CDR2 reads SYDVKM. This chain's CDR3 is CASSVDRGYNEQFF. The CDR3 coding sequence is TGTGCCAGCAGTGTGGACAGGGGGTACAATGAGCAGTTCTTC.

The chain uses TRBV5-4 and TRBJ1-2, with 8 nucleotides matching TRBD1. In germline, CDR1 is SGHNT, CDR2 YYREEE (reference sequence). V trimming: 3 bases; J trimming: 8 bases; junction bases outside the gene matches: 9. The CDR3 has 14 amino acids. The CDR3 nucleotides are TGTGCCAGCAGCTATCTGGACAGGGAAGGAGGCTACACCTTC. This sequence encodes CASSYLDREGGYTF. The full variable domain, in which reference TRBV5-4 and TRBJ1-2 provide the parts outside the CDR3, is ETGVTQSPTHLIKTRGQQVTLRCSSQSGHNTVSWYQQALGQGPQFIFQYYREEENGRGNFPPRFSGLQFPNYSSELNVNALELDDSALYLCASSYLDREGGYTFGSGTRLTVV.

The table lists this clone with a count of one. V usage is TRBV29-1 and J usage is TRBJ2-1; the D is unclear. Germline CDR1 reads SQVTM; CDR2 reads ANQGSEA. This CDR3 has 9 amino acids. V was shortened by 3 bases and J by 8 bases, with 2 bases between the two germline ends. This CDR3 is CSVDDEQFF. Written as DNA, the CDR3 is TGCAGCGTTGACGATGAGCAGTTCTTC.

The chain joins TRBV7-8 to TRBJ1-6; tentative D call: TRBD1 (5 bases). Germline V CDR1 and CDR2: SGHVS, FQNEAQ. The CDR3 consists of 15 residues. The V gene lost 5 bases and the J gene lost 4 bases, with 12 bases spanning the gap. Written as DNA, the CDR3 is TGTGCCAGCAGCCCAAGGGGATTTTATAATTCACCCCTCCACTTT. Translation: CASSPRGFYNSPLHF. Complete variable domain (other parts from reference TRBV7-8 and TRBJ1-6): GAGVSQSPRYKVAKRGQDVALRCDPISGHVSLFWYQQALGQGPEFLTYFQNEAQLDKSGLPSDRFFAERPEGSVSTLKIQRTQQEDSAVYLCASSPRGFYNSPLHFGNGTRLTVT.

V gene TRBV28 combines with J gene TRBJ1-6, with TRBD1 identical over 7 bases. The CDR3 extends over 16 amino acids. CDR1 is MDHEN and CDR2 is SYDVKM in the germline V gene. V trimming: 3 bases; J trimming: 10 bases; junction bases outside the gene matches: 12. CDR3 region: CASSFRGGRSSSPLHF. For the CDR3, the DNA is TGTGCCAGCAGTTTTCGAGGGGGCCGATCTAGCTCACCCCTCCACTTT.

The rearrangement links TRBV27 to TRBJ2-3; 7 nucleotides match TRBD1. In germline, CDR1 is MNHEY, CDR2 SMNVEV (reference sequence). The CDR3 has 14 amino acids. V lost 5 bases, J lost 5 bases, and 7 bases stayed unmatched. For the CDR3, the DNA is TGTGCCAGCAGTAGACTCAGGGGGAGAGATACGCAGTATTTT. Protein: CASSRLRGRDTQYF.